Presented here are 19 T cell receptor beta chains from one specimen sequenced in a study of beta chain features in type 1 diabetes. Investigators reverse transcribed all isolated RNA, so they sequenced expressed TCRB transcripts. Clones were read by immunoSEQ multiplex PCR, and TCRdb kept only the in-frame ones, dropping some. The repertoire consists of almost 350,000 clones, with 8% occurring once and the leading ten covering less than 0.5%. What was sequenced was central memory CD4+ T cells from blood. These receptors were taken from a woman aged 18-29 years in good health.

V and J are TRBV29-1 and TRBJ2-5; D not certain. Germline V gene data show CDR1 as SQVTM and CDR2 as ANQGSEA. The CDR3 sequence is 12 residues long. V was shortened by 7 bases and J by 3 bases, with 12 bases between the two germline ends. DNA for the CDR3: TGCAGCGCCACCAAAGGAGAAGAGACCCAGTACTTC. Protein product: CSATKGEETQYF.

The rearrangement uses TRBV29-1 and TRBJ2-1; the match to TRBD2 covers 9 bases. CDR1 and CDR2 from the germline V gene are SQVTM and ANQGSEA. The CDR3 covers 15 residues. V lost 7 bases to trimming and J lost 1 base; unmatched junction nucleotides: 8. CDR3 bases: TGCAGCGGAACCTTAGCGGGAGTATCCTACAATGAGCAGTTCTTC. Protein product: CSGTLAGVSYNEQFF.

This clone was recorded many times. This chain links TRBV18 with TRBJ2-1, with TRBD2 matching 8 bases. V lost 1 base to trimming and J lost 8 bases; unmatched junction nucleotides: 7. This CDR3 has 15 amino acids. In germline, CDR1 is KGHSH, CDR2 LQKENI. CDR3 in DNA: TGTGCCAGCTCACCACAAGCGGGAGCTATGGATGAGCAGTTCTTC. Translation gives CASSPQAGAMDEQFF.

Only a few counts were recorded for this clone. The CDR3 protein is CASSSHTGGSGANVLTF. CDR3 sequence (DNA): TGTGCCAGCAGCTCGCACACAGGGGGAAGCGGGGCCAACGTCCTGACTTTC. V usage is TRBV7-2 and J usage is TRBJ2-6, with 8 bases aligning to TRBD1. The CDR3 has 17 amino acids. Looked up from germline, CDR1 is SGHTA and CDR2 is FQGNSA. Trimming took 4 bases from V and 4 from J; bases not matched to a gene: 9.

This rearrangement joins TRBV4-3 to TRBJ2-1, with TRBD2 matching over 10 bases. The germline CDR1 and CDR2 sequences are LGHNA and YSLEER. V was clipped by 0 bases and J by 3 bases; unmatched bases: 8. The CDR3 is made up of 18 amino acids. The CDR3 DNA reads TGCGCCAGCAGCCAAGATTTAGCGGGAGGCCCATTCTACAATGAGCAGTTCTTC. Its translation is CASSQDLAGGPFYNEQFF.

In this sample, this clone turned up a few times. The J gene is TRBJ2-1, the V gene TRBV19; 8 bases are shared with TRBD2. J gave up 9 bases and V 4 bases, and 8 bases lay outside the gene matches. The CDR3 extends over 14 amino acids. Germline V gives CDR1 LNHDA, CDR2 SQIVND (reference sequence). In DNA form, the CDR3 reads TGTGCCAGTAGTAAAACCCACACTAGCGGTGAGCAGTTCTTC. This encodes CASSKTHTSGEQFF. Full variable domain (outside the CDR3, taken from reference TRBV19 and TRBJ2-1): DGGITQSPKYLFRKEGQNVTLSCEQNLNHDAMYWYRQDPGQGLRLIYYSQIVNDFQKGDIAEGYSVSREKKESFPLTVTSAQKNPTAFYLCASSKTHTSGEQFFGPGTRLTVL.

In this sample, this clone turned up a few times. This chain connects TRBV27 to TRBJ1-1; 7 bases are a match to TRBD1. V lost 3 bases and J lost 8; bases outside the gene matches: 18. Germline V gene sequence: CDR1 MNHEY, CDR2 SMNVEV (reference sequence). CDR3 length: 17 amino acids. The CDR3 spells CASSFRPIGIDRVEAFF. CDR3 coding DNA: TGTGCCAGCAGTTTCCGCCCGATCGGGATCGACAGGGTCGAAGCTTTCTTT.

About this clone itself: Other DNA sequences in this sample translate to the same CDR3. The chain joins TRBV11-2 to TRBJ1-4; D possibly corresponds to TRBD1 (6 bases). CDR3 size: 14 residues. Deletions cut 5 bases from V and 8 bases from J, with 15 bases between. CDR1 is SGHAT and CDR2 is FQNNGV in the germline V gene. CDR3 residues: CASSRTGFGEKLFF. The CDR3 DNA follows: TGTGCCAGCAGCCGAACAGGGTTTGGGGAAAAACTGTTTTTT.

This clone was detected a few times. The same CDR3 arises from other DNA sequences in this sample as well. The J gene is TRBJ2-7, the V gene TRBV28; D is unresolved. Germline CDR1 is MDHEN and CDR2 is SYDVKM. Trimming pared 2 bases from V and 3 bases from J, leaving 5 bases between. This CDR3 spans 12 amino acids. CDR3 residues: CASSLLFYEQYF. The CDR3 DNA sequence: TGTGCCAGCAGTTTACTGTTCTACGAGCAGTACTTC.

This clone turned up a few times. The chain carries TRBV2 and TRBJ2-1; D is perhaps TRBD1 or TRBD2 (5 bases each). The V gene lost 6 bases and the J gene lost 8 bases, with 17 bases spanning the gap. This CDR3 has 14 residues. Per germline, CDR1 SNHLY and CDR2 FYNNEI. In DNA form, the CDR3 reads TGTGCCAGCAGGCCTAAAACCGAGGGGCATGAGCAGTTCTTC. Translated: CASRPKTEGHEQFF.

The rearrangement uses TRBV13 and TRBJ2-1; D may be TRBD1 (6 bases). Germline V CDR1 and CDR2: PRHDT, FYEKMQ (reference sequence). The V end lost 5 bases, the J end lost 4 bases, and 12 bases lay between the germline ends. The CDR3 sequence is 14 residues long. CDR3 DNA sequence: TGTGCCAGCAGCCAGGGGCTGAGTTACAATGAGCAGTTCTTC. Translated, it gives CASSQGLSYNEQFF.

Notes on this clone: The sample contains more than one DNA sequence encoding this CDR3. The V and J genes are TRBV20-1 and TRBJ2-1; D ambiguous. This CDR3 comprises 10 residues. The germline V gene encodes CDR1 DFQATT and CDR2 SNEGSKA (reference sequence). Trimming removed 3 bases at V and 6 bases at J, with 3 bases between. The CDR3 region is CSASRNEQFF. Written as DNA, the CDR3 is TGCAGTGCTAGTCGCAATGAGCAGTTCTTC.

V is TRBV28 and J is TRBJ1-2; D is possibly TRBD1 (6 bases). The CDR3 is 14 residues long. Looked up from germline, CDR1 is MDHEN and CDR2 is SYDVKM. The CDR3 here is CALGQPSANYGYTF. The DNA for the CDR3 is TGTGCGCTTGGACAGCCCTCTGCTAACTATGGCTACACCTTC.

This clone was counted a few times. This sequence joins TRBV28 and TRBJ2-2; weak D call: TRBD2 (5 bases). The germline gives CDR1 MDHEN, CDR2 SYDVKM. CDR3 length: 15 residues. Trimming removed 3 bases from V and 3 bases from J, with 11 bases in between. As DNA, the CDR3 is TGTGCCAGCAGTTTGAATGACTATTACACCGGGGAGCTGTTTTTT. It translates to CASSLNDYYTGELFF.

The J gene is TRBJ2-2, the V gene TRBV7-6; unclear D gene. Germline V lookup: CDR1 SGHVS, CDR2 FNYEAQ. The CDR3 loop spans 12 amino acids. Trimming pared 2 bases from V and 6 bases from J, leaving 4 bases between. The DNA of the CDR3 is TGTGCCAGCAGCTTATCATCCGGGGAGCTGTTTTTT. Amino acid sequence: CASSLSSGELFF.

This clone has a handful of counts. The J gene is TRBJ2-2, the V gene TRBV4-2; no reliable D call. Germline V gene lookup returns CDR1 LGHNA and CDR2 YNFKEQ. CDR3 size: 13 residues. V was shortened by 6 bases and J by 6 bases, with 11 bases between the two germline ends. CDR3 in DNA: TGTGCCAGCAGGCTAAGGGATTCCGGGGAGCTGTTTTTT. This gives the protein CASRLRDSGELFF.

This clone was detected only a few times. The V and J genes are TRBV28 and TRBJ2-7, with TRBD1 matching 9 bases. This CDR3 has 15 amino acids. Germline values: CDR1 MDHEN, CDR2 SYDVKM. V lost 2 bases to trimming and J lost 1 base; unmatched junction nucleotides: 3. The DNA of the CDR3 is TGTGCCAGCAGTTTAGGCGGACAGGGGTCCTACGAGCAGTACTTC. It encodes CASSLGGQGSYEQYF.

The chain joins TRBV7-2 to TRBJ2-1; unclear D gene. The CDR3 is 15 amino acids. Deletions cut 1 base from V and 5 bases from J, with 12 bases between. Germline V gene lookup returns CDR1 SGHTA and CDR2 FQGNSA. This CDR3 is CASSLVQFADNEQFF. DNA of the CDR3: TGTGCCAGCAGCTTAGTTCAGTTCGCAGACAATGAGCAGTTCTTC.

The chain has TRBV27 and TRBJ2-1, with 11 bases aligning to TRBD2. Germline CDR1 is MNHEY and CDR2 is SMNVEV (reference sequence). This CDR3 has 16 residues. Trimming cost V 10 bases and J 8 bases; bases outside gene matches: 16. CDR3 bases: TGTGCCACCTCTCGCTGGAGTAGCGGGAGGGGTGATGAGCAGTTCTTC. Translated, it gives CATSRWSSGRGDEQFF.